This entry is about one T cell receptor (beta chain). Using immunoSEQ multiplex PCR, the repertoire was profiled, and TCRdb retains in-frame clones only, with some absent. The sample comprises hundreds of thousands of clones, roughly 95% of which are singletons, and 0.06% rests with the top ten. This entry is derived from a study of shared clonotypes between healthy human individuals. The CDR3 totals 15 residues. The trim removed 3 bases at V and 5 bases at J, leaving 5 bases unmatched. Germline lookup yields CDR1 SGHDT and CDR2 YYEEEE. The sample comprised naive CD4+ T cells sorted from blood. Subset given: CD45RA+ positively selected. This sequence was found in a woman aged 30 to 39 in good health. V and J are TRBV5-6 and TRBJ1-3; 10 bases agree with TRBD1. The CDR3 loop reads CASSWDRGYRNTIYF. The CDR3 DNA reads TGTGCCAGCAGCTGGGACAGGGGTTATCGAAACACCATATATTTT.